Listed below are T cell receptor beta chains from one sample, sequenced in a study of shared clonotypes between healthy human individuals. Some clones are missing from TCRdb's copy, which holds only in-frame ones; the method was immunoSEQ multiplex PCR. The sample has about 1.1 million clones; 75% to 80% are singletons. The sample was memory CD4+ T cells from PBMCs. These receptors all come from a man in his late teens or twenties in good health. Some clones in this sample may be carry-over from other donors' samples. Both conserved end residues are trimmed from each CDR3.

j_gene: TRBJ1-1
v_gene: TRBV7-2
CDR3aa: ASSWGQGGAF

j_gene: TRBJ1-2
v_gene: TRBV6-5
CDR3aa: ASSMTELGTHT

j_gene: TRBJ2-7
v_gene: TRBV29-1
CDR3aa: SGLWRGATYEQY

j_gene: TRBJ1-4
v_gene: TRBV7-9
CDR3aa: ASSPGVQGGEKLF

j_gene: TRBJ2-7
v_gene: TRBV27
CDR3aa: ASSSTGQAEQY

j_gene: TRBJ1-2
v_gene: TRBV4-3
CDR3aa: ASSQDGTRASNYGYT

j_gene: TRBJ2-2
v_gene: TRBV7-3
CDR3aa: ASSLGLSSGELF

j_gene: TRBJ2-5
v_gene: TRBV10-3
CDR3aa: AISESSWGLDIQETQY

j_gene: TRBJ1-4
v_gene: TRBV5-1
CDR3aa: ASSLVGVTNEKLF

j_gene: TRBJ2-7
v_gene: TRBV15
CDR3aa: ATSSQSYEQY

j_gene: TRBJ2-3
v_gene: TRBV11-2
CDR3aa: ASSLGVGTSGSDTQY

j_gene: TRBJ1-4
v_gene: TRBV9
CDR3aa: ASSVADESNEKLF

j_gene: TRBJ2-1
v_gene: TRBV30
CDR3aa: AWSEGAGVGNEQF

j_gene: TRBJ2-3
v_gene: TRBV9
CDR3aa: ASSVAQRDTQY

j_gene: TRBJ1-2
v_gene: TRBV27
CDR3aa: ASSPLGRNYGYT

j_gene: TRBJ1-1
v_gene: TRBV4-1
CDR3aa: ASSQFSSSEAF

j_gene: TRBJ1-2
v_gene: TRBV28
CDR3aa: ASSAGTGYGYT

j_gene: TRBJ1-2
v_gene: TRBV4-3
CDR3aa: ASSQDLGQGAYGYT

j_gene: TRBJ2-7
v_gene: TRBV29-1
CDR3aa: SVQRTGDIGEQY

j_gene: TRBJ2-3
v_gene: TRBV7-9
CDR3aa: ASSSRGLAFSDTQY

j_gene: TRBJ1-2
v_gene: TRBV5-1
CDR3aa: ASSLAQGQDGYT

j_gene: TRBJ1-5
v_gene: TRBV9
CDR3aa: ASSATGRNQPQH

j_gene: TRBJ2-7
v_gene: TRBV28
CDR3aa: ASRPSSGSLHEQY

j_gene: TRBJ2-3
v_gene: TRBV11-3
CDR3aa: ASSRTPGGSSTDTQY

j_gene: TRBJ1-1
v_gene: TRBV18
CDR3aa: ASSPRTGGDTEAF

j_gene: TRBJ2-1
v_gene: TRBV7-2
CDR3aa: ASSLDSRASGYNEQF

j_gene: TRBJ2-7
v_gene: TRBV27
CDR3aa: ASSLYRGYFYEQY

j_gene: TRBJ1-2
v_gene: TRBV5-4
CDR3aa: ASSVGHLSGYT

j_gene: TRBJ2-7
v_gene: TRBV11-2
CDR3aa: ASSLALLTGGSYEQY

j_gene: TRBJ2-1
v_gene: TRBV5-1
CDR3aa: ASSLVSGRNEQF

j_gene: TRBJ2-1
v_gene: TRBV27
CDR3aa: ASTKTAPYNEQF

j_gene: TRBJ2-7
v_gene: TRBV7-2
CDR3aa: ASSFSASGRRSYEQY

j_gene: TRBJ2-7
v_gene: TRBV27
CDR3aa: ASSLSVAGVYEQY

j_gene: TRBJ2-7
v_gene: TRBV5-6
CDR3aa: ASSTRDSSYEQY

j_gene: TRBJ2-1
v_gene: TRBV5-4
CDR3aa: ASSDPFGGEQF

j_gene: TRBJ2-5
v_gene: TRBV4-2
CDR3aa: ASSQGDRGPLQETQY

j_gene: TRBJ1-2
v_gene: TRBV4-1
CDR3aa: ASSQRWDGANYGYT

j_gene: TRBJ2-2
v_gene: TRBV11-3
CDR3aa: ASSSTGSNTGELF

j_gene: TRBJ2-1
v_gene: TRBV5-1
CDR3aa: ASSLMSAGDNEQF

j_gene: TRBJ1-5
v_gene: TRBV7-2
CDR3aa: ASSLRSGANQPQH

j_gene: TRBJ2-1
v_gene: TRBV18
CDR3aa: ASSPAGQGGWDEQF

j_gene: TRBJ2-1
v_gene: TRBV25-1
CDR3aa: ASSEPGGNEQF

j_gene: TRBJ1-4
v_gene: TRBV7-9
CDR3aa: ASSLGIPEGKLF

j_gene: TRBJ1-5
v_gene: TRBV6-5
CDR3aa: ASSSSPGPPLH

j_gene: TRBJ2-1
v_gene: TRBV15
CDR3aa: ATSGQGARLLGGTPGEQF

j_gene: TRBJ1-6
v_gene: TRBV19
CDR3aa: ASSIFGSPLH

j_gene: TRBJ1-5
v_gene: TRBV19
CDR3aa: ASSTRTGGLPQH

j_gene: TRBJ2-5
v_gene: TRBV7-2
CDR3aa: ASNNPGETQY

j_gene: TRBJ2-7
v_gene: TRBV15
CDR3aa: ATSRGRGNPSYEQY

j_gene: TRBJ2-6
v_gene: TRBV30
CDR3aa: AWSVQSSGANVLT

j_gene: TRBJ2-1
v_gene: TRBV7-9
CDR3aa: ASSSQRLGYNEQF

j_gene: TRBJ2-7
v_gene: TRBV28
CDR3aa: ASRETGTTSYEQY

j_gene: TRBJ2-5
v_gene: TRBV5-1
CDR3aa: ASSLGYRGTQY

j_gene: TRBJ1-1
v_gene: TRBV5-1
CDR3aa: ASSGTPGTEAF

j_gene: TRBJ2-1
v_gene: TRBV5-1
CDR3aa: ASSGTRGSYNEQF

j_gene: TRBJ2-1
v_gene: TRBV30
CDR3aa: AWSALPEGI

j_gene: TRBJ1-2
v_gene: TRBV7-2
CDR3aa: ASSLASTESYGYT

j_gene: TRBJ1-3
v_gene: TRBV7-2
CDR3aa: ASSDRGSGNTIY

j_gene: TRBJ2-1
v_gene: TRBV7-3
CDR3aa: ASSLGGSPYNEQF

j_gene: TRBJ2-1
v_gene: TRBV10-3
CDR3aa: AISEGNPGTSGRLGEQF